This TCR beta chain was captured in a study of blood T cell repertoires in COVID-19. Study background: Both acute and convalescent COVID-19 samples were obtained from the United States, Italy and Spain.

Here immunoSEQ multiplex PCR was the method, and the copy in TCRdb shows in-frame clones only, minus some. The sample lists 130,000 to 150,000 clones; roughly 90% were seen once. V was pared by 4 bases and J by 7 bases, with 11 bases between. The CDR3 is 13 residues long. Germline CDR1 reads MNHEY; CDR2 reads SMNVEV (reference sequence). The chain uses TRBV27 and TRBJ1-5; no firm D call. The sequencing sample was made of peripheral blood. The clonotype comes from a man aged 50 or older with active or convalescent COVID-19. The CDR3 DNA follows: TGTGCCAGCAGTTGGAGTAAAGACCAGCCCCAGCATTTT. Encoded protein: CASSWSKDQPQHF.